Listed below are T cell receptor beta chains from one sample, sequenced in a study of T cells in Graves' hyperthyroidism and ophthalmopathy. TCRdb redid the calling of the multiplex PCR reads with MiXCR, one entry per CDR3 protein. In the table there are about 400,000 distinct CDR3 sequences, around 14% of which are singletons. Sequencing was performed on blood. These receptors were taken from a woman aged 25 to 39 with Graves' hyperthyroidism. CDR3s include the opening cysteine and the closing phenylalanine or tryptophan. The order of the fields is D gene, clone size, V gene, J gene, CDR3 protein, CDR3 DNA. A D gene is named only where the DNA matches it firmly. Some rows have no size entry. The others give once, few or many, or a class for an expanded clone.

TRBD1	.	TRBV10-3	TRBJ2-3	CAIRGQALRLDTDTQYF	TGTGCCATCAGAGGACAGGCCCTGCGCCTAGACACAGATACGCAGTATTTT
.	few	TRBV12-3/TRBV12-4	TRBJ1-1	CASSYQEDTEAFF	TGTGCCAGCAGTTATCAAGAGGACACTGAAGCTTTCTTT
.	few	TRBV5-6	TRBJ2-3	CASRSKGTDTQYF	TGTGCCAGCAGAAGCAAGGGCACAGATACGCAGTATTTT
TRBD2	many	TRBV28	TRBJ2-7	CASSQLAGVSYEQYF	TGTGCCAGCAGTCAACTAGCGGGAGTATCCTACGAGCAGTACTTC
.	many	TRBV11-2	TRBJ2-1	CASSRQVNYNEQFF	TGTGCCAGCAGCCGACAGGTTAACTACAATGAGCAGTTCTTC
.	few	TRBV24-1	TRBJ1-2	CATSGTTGLGYTF	TGTGCCACCAGTGGAACGACAGGCCTTGGCTACACCTTC
TRBD2	many	TRBV6-6	TRBJ2-1	CASSYSGGSSYNEQFF	TGTGCCAGCAGTTACTCCGGCGGGAGCTCCTACAATGAGCAGTTCTTC
.	many	TRBV18	TRBJ2-7	CASSPGQRAYEQYF	TGTGCCAGCTCACCCGGGCAGCGAGCCTACGAGCAGTACTTC
.	few	TRBV18	TRBJ1-1	CASSPPRGEGTEAFF	TGTGCCAGCTCACCACCGCGGGGCGAAGGCACTGAAGCTTTCTTT
.	few	TRBV6-1	TRBJ1-2	CASSPLEGEGDYGYTF	TGTGCCAGCAGCCCCTTAGAAGGGGAAGGGGACTATGGCTACACCTTC
.	many	TRBV20-1	TRBJ2-3	CSASVGSTDTQYF	TGCAGTGCTAGTGTCGGGAGCACAGATACGCAGTATTTT
TRBD2	many	TRBV20-1	TRBJ2-1	CSARISPAGGYNEQFF	TGCAGTGCTAGAATCTCCCCAGCGGGAGGCTACAATGAGCAGTTCTTC
.	many	TRBV10-3	TRBJ2-5	CAISDQGSGETQYF	TGTGCCATCAGTGATCAGGGATCGGGGGAGACCCAGTACTTC
TRBD1	many	TRBV28	TRBJ2-1	CASSDDRASYNEQFF	TGTGCCAGCAGTGATGACAGGGCCTCCTACAATGAGCAGTTCTTC
.	many	TRBV3-1	TRBJ1-5	CASSGIPYSNQPQHF	TGTGCCAGCAGCGGGATTCCGTATAGCAATCAGCCCCAGCATTTT
.	few	TRBV5-1	TRBJ2-3	CASSLSGLSTDTQYF	TGCGCCAGCAGCCTGTCGGGGCTCAGCACAGATACGCAGTATTTT
TRBD1	many	TRBV20-1	TRBJ2-5	CSGGDRGLGETQYF	TGCAGTGGCGGCGACAGGGGGCTGGGAGAGACCCAGTACTTC
.	few	TRBV20-1	TRBJ1-3	CSARERRGGNTIYF	TGCAGTGCTAGAGAAAGGAGGGGGGGGAACACCATATATTTT
TRBD2	many	TRBV11-2	TRBJ2-6	CASSNGRGPLLLSGANVLTF	TGTGCCAGCAGCAACGGGAGGGGTCCTTTGCTCCTCTCTGGGGCCAACGTCCTGACTTTC
TRBD1	many	TRBV5-1	TRBJ2-3	CASSVDRGGRDTQYF	TGCGCCAGCAGCGTGGACAGGGGCGGGAGAGATACGCAGTATTTT
.	many	TRBV7-9	TRBJ2-7	CASSRQMASYEQYF	TGTGCCAGCAGCCGACAGATGGCCTCCTACGAGCAGTACTTC
TRBD1	many	TRBV28	TRBJ1-5	CASSSHRQGPNQPQHF	TGTGCCAGCAGTTCCCACCGACAGGGCCCAAATCAGCCCCAGCATTTT
.	few	TRBV4-1	TRBJ2-7	CASSQVGASVYEQYF	TGCGCCAGCAGCCAAGTAGGCGCCTCGGTCTACGAGCAGTACTTC
.	.	TRBV7-9	TRBJ2-1	CASSRTDNYNEQFF	TGTGCCAGCAGCCGGACAGACAACTACAATGAGCAGTTCTTC
TRBD2	.	TRBV30	TRBJ2-2	CAWSFFSGRSGELFF	TGTGCCTGGAGTTTTTTTAGCGGGAGGTCCGGGGAGCTGTTTTTT
TRBD2	many	TRBV7-8	TRBJ2-1	CASSRTSGGLSYNEQFF	TGTGCCAGCAGCCGGACTAGCGGGGGCCTCTCCTACAATGAGCAGTTCTTC
.	many	TRBV6-1	TRBJ1-2	CASKAGADFYGYTF	TGTGCCAGCAAGGCGGGGGCCGACTTTTATGGCTACACCTTC